Shown below are 5 T cell receptor beta chains from a single sample sequenced in a study of T cell responses to AZD1222 COVID-19 vaccine. Using immunoSEQ multiplex PCR, the repertoire was profiled, and TCRdb retains in-frame clones only, with some absent. The sample records about 160,000 clones, approximately 90% being singletons. The sequences come from peripheral blood, collected on day 0 of AZD1222 vaccination. Receptor source: an adult in good health.

V is TRBV27 and J is TRBJ2-7; 10 bases align to TRBD2. With 4 bases clipped from V and 2 bases from J, the junction kept 8 bases outside the gene matches. CDR3 length: 16 residues. Germline V gene lookup returns CDR1 MNHEY and CDR2 SMNVEV (reference sequence). The CDR3, as DNA: TGTGCCAGCAGTTCCCCCACTAGCGGGGCTACCTACGAGCAGTACTTC. It translates to CASSSPTSGATYEQYF.

This chain links TRBV4-1 with TRBJ2-2, with 8 bases aligning to TRBD1. Germline V CDR1 and CDR2: MGHRA, YSYEKL. This CDR3 is built from 16 residues. V lost 2 bases and J lost 1; bases outside the gene matches: 3. The CDR3 region is CASSQLGTGNTGELFF. In nucleotides, the CDR3 is TGCGCCAGCAGCCAACTTGGGACAGGGAACACCGGGGAGCTGTTTTTT.

The V gene is TRBV7-6, the J gene TRBJ1-1, with D perhaps matching TRBD1 (5 bases). Trimming left V 6 bases short and J 5 bases short, with 19 bases between. The germline CDR1 and CDR2 sequences are SGHVS and FNYEAQ. This CDR3 is built from 15 residues. CDR3 loop: CASSPSARVRTEAFF. DNA for the CDR3: TGTGCCAGCAGTCCCAGTGCCAGGGTTCGGACTGAAGCTTTCTTT.

The chain is built from TRBV11-3 and TRBJ1-6; D might be TRBD1 (5 bases). Germline CDR1 reads SGHNT; CDR2 reads YENEEA. V lost 5 bases, J lost 13 bases, and 18 bases lay in between. The CDR3 totals 14 residues. CDR3 in amino acids: CASSGVDTGSPLHF. CDR3 DNA sequence: TGTGCCAGCAGCGGTGTGGACACAGGCTCGCCCCTCCACTTT.

The chain uses TRBV29-1 and TRBJ1-2; D is undetermined. V was clipped by 6 bases and J by 1 base, with 9 bases between them. This CDR3 has 12 amino acids. Per germline, CDR1 SQVTM and CDR2 ANQGSEA. The CDR3 loop is CSVPTLNYGYTF. CDR3 coding DNA: TGCAGCGTCCCAACCCTTAACTATGGCTACACCTTC.